This T cell receptor (beta chain) was observed in a study of blood T cell repertoires in COVID-19. As for the study in general: Acute-phase and convalescent COVID-19 samples originated in the United States, Italy and Spain. Nucleic acid was either cDNA or gDNA, and it came from T cells, B-cell-depleted T cells, or PBMCs.

Germline-derived CDR1 and CDR2 are SGHRS and YFSETQ. The ends were cut back, 3 bases at V and 5 bases at J, with 11 bases in the middle. The CDR3 is 13 residues long. Patients from Seattle were sampled longitudinally, starting during active infection. Original processing notes: Reference gene primer amplification gave estimated nucleated cell counts. Profiling relied on immunoSEQ multiplex PCR, and the TCRdb table lists in-frame clones only, not all of them. The V and J calls and clone size were taken over from that table, and D and trimming were inferred from the DNA. The sample has hundreds of thousands of clones, 88% seen once.

Sample: peripheral blood. This chain joins TRBV5-1 and TRBJ2-5, with D possibly matching TRBD1 (6 bases). This clonotype originated in a woman aged 25 to 45 with COVID-19, enrolled during active disease. The CDR3 DNA sequence: TGCGCCAGCAGCTCCCAGGGGTACGAGACCCAGTACTTC. It specifies CASSSQGYETQYF. The full variable domain, with the rest looked up from reference TRBV5-1 and TRBJ2-5, is KAGVTQTPRYLIKTRGQQVTLSCSPISGHRSVSWYQQTPGQGLQFLFEYFSETQRNKGNFPGRFSGRQFSNSRSEMNVSTLELGDSALYLCASSSQGYETQYFGPGTRLLVL.